This TCR beta chain is from a study of shared clonotypes between healthy human individuals. Study information: The plates for each donor numbered three CD4 naive, three CD4 memory, two CD8 naive and one CD8 memory.

CD4+ cells underwent separation, giving CD45RA+ naive and CD45RA-negative memory subsets. Germline V lookup: CDR1 SGHRS, CDR2 YFSETQ. V lost 0 bases and J lost 0, with 12 bases in between. This CDR3 comprises 17 residues. Study-level points and caveats: Measured sharing among donors was expected to vary with sequencing depth.

With regard to this clone: Antigen specificity is unknown.

Generated by immunoSEQ multiplex PCR, the TCRdb table keeps only in-frame clones and is missing some. The table has 2 million to 3 million clones, over 85% seen once. V and J are TRBV5-1 and TRBJ1-4; tentatively, D is TRBD1 (6 bases). This TCR was recovered from a man younger than 35 in good health. Some clones in this sample may be carry-over from other donors' samples. The material sequenced was naive CD4+ T cells from PBMCs. Subset: CD45RA+ positively selected. CDR3 region: CASSLAGQRATNEKLFF. The CDR3 DNA is TGCGCCAGCAGCTTGGCCGGACAGCGTGCAACTAATGAAAAACTGTTTTTT.